Listed below are T cell receptor beta chains from one sample, sequenced in a study of blood T cell repertoires in COVID-19. Clones were sequenced by immunoSEQ multiplex PCR, and TCRdb holds only the in-frame ones, with some missing. The repertoire holds approximately 310,000 clones, with roughly 84% as singletons. The material sequenced was peripheral blood. Source of these receptors: a man between 45 and 60 years old with active or convalescent COVID-19. CDR3s include the opening cysteine and the closing phenylalanine or tryptophan. D genes are given only for firm matches. Clone size is shown for a subset of rows, as once, few, many or a class of expanded clone.

abundance: NA
j_gene: TRBJ1-5
d_gene: NA
v_gene: TRBV27
CDR3nt: TGTGCCAGCAGTTTATCAGGAGGGGTCCAGCCCCAGCATTTT
CDR3aa: CASSLSGGVQPQHF

abundance: NA
j_gene: TRBJ2-7
d_gene: NA
v_gene: TRBV6-2/TRBV6-3
CDR3nt: TGTGCCAGCAGTTACTCTAGGGGGGGGAACTACGAGCAGTACTTC
CDR3aa: CASSYSRGGNYEQYF

abundance: NA
j_gene: TRBJ2-5
d_gene: TRBD1
v_gene: TRBV5-1
CDR3nt: TGCGCCAGCAGCAACGGACAGGGGGGGACGGAGACCCAGTACTTC
CDR3aa: CASSNGQGGTETQYF

abundance: NA
j_gene: TRBJ1-1
d_gene: TRBD1
v_gene: TRBV2
CDR3nt: TGTGCCAGCAGTCGCGACAGGGAAGCGAACACTGAAGCTTTCTTT
CDR3aa: CASSRDREANTEAFF

abundance: NA
j_gene: TRBJ2-5
d_gene: TRBD2
v_gene: TRBV15
CDR3nt: TGTGCCACCAGCAGAGGACTAGCGGGAGGGCCCACAGAGACCCAGTACTTC
CDR3aa: CATSRGLAGGPTETQYF

abundance: NA
j_gene: TRBJ2-7
d_gene: NA
v_gene: TRBV5-6
CDR3nt: TGTGCCAGCAGCTCCGAGTACGAGCAGTACTTC
CDR3aa: CASSSEYEQYF

abundance: NA
j_gene: TRBJ2-5
d_gene: NA
v_gene: TRBV7-2
CDR3nt: TGTGCCAGCAGCTTTGGGGGGGGGCCGAAGGAGACCCAGTACTTC
CDR3aa: CASSFGGGPKETQYF

abundance: NA
j_gene: TRBJ1-5
d_gene: NA
v_gene: TRBV5-5
CDR3nt: TGTGCCAGCAGCTCAGAGACAGGTCGCAATCAGCCCCAGCATTTT
CDR3aa: CASSSETGRNQPQHF

abundance: once
j_gene: TRBJ1-1
d_gene: NA
v_gene: TRBV4-1
CDR3nt: TGCGCCAGCAGCTCCCCTAGAGGAAGGTGGAACACTGAAGCTTTCTTT
CDR3aa: CASSSPRGRWNTEAFF

abundance: NA
j_gene: TRBJ2-1
d_gene: NA
v_gene: TRBV11-2
CDR3nt: TGTGCCAGCAGCTTGGCCGGAGGGGCGGAGTACAATGAGCAGTTCTTC
CDR3aa: CASSLAGGAEYNEQFF

abundance: NA
j_gene: TRBJ2-1
d_gene: TRBD2
v_gene: TRBV24-1
CDR3nt: TGTGCCACCAGTGACCCCAGCGGGGTCTCCTACAATGAGCAGTTCTTC
CDR3aa: CATSDPSGVSYNEQFF

abundance: NA
j_gene: TRBJ1-4
d_gene: NA
v_gene: TRBV5-5
CDR3nt: TGTGCCAGCAGCTTTCAGGTCCAAAATGAAAAACTGTTTTTT
CDR3aa: CASSFQVQNEKLFF

abundance: NA
j_gene: TRBJ2-3
d_gene: NA
v_gene: TRBV5-4
CDR3nt: TGTGCCAGCAGCTGGGGGCAGCGAGTCACAGATACGCAGTATTTT
CDR3aa: CASSWGQRVTDTQYF

abundance: NA
j_gene: TRBJ1-1
d_gene: TRBD1
v_gene: TRBV30
CDR3nt: TGTGCCCGGGACAGGCTCATGAACACTGAAGCTTTCTTT
CDR3aa: CARDRLMNTEAFF

abundance: once
j_gene: TRBJ1-6
d_gene: TRBD1
v_gene: TRBV19
CDR3nt: TGTGCCAGTAGTAGACAGGGGAATAATTCACCCCTCCACTTT
CDR3aa: CASSRQGNNSPLHF

abundance: NA
j_gene: TRBJ2-5
d_gene: NA
v_gene: TRBV30
CDR3nt: TGTGCCTGGGAGCAGGGAGAGACCCAGTACTTC
CDR3aa: CAWEQGETQYF

abundance: NA
j_gene: TRBJ1-5
d_gene: TRBD1
v_gene: TRBV28
CDR3nt: TGTGCCAGCAGATCCGGACAGGAGGGAGTAAAGCCCCAGCATTTT
CDR3aa: CASRSGQEGVKPQHF

abundance: NA
j_gene: TRBJ2-3
d_gene: NA
v_gene: TRBV28
CDR3nt: TGTGCCAGCAGTCCCCAGACAGGAGGCACAGATACGCAGTATTTT
CDR3aa: CASSPQTGGTDTQYF

abundance: NA
j_gene: TRBJ2-1
d_gene: TRBD1
v_gene: TRBV5-1
CDR3nt: TGCGCCAGCAGCGGCGGGACAGGGTTTTACAATGAGCAGTTCTTC
CDR3aa: CASSGGTGFYNEQFF

abundance: NA
j_gene: TRBJ1-1
d_gene: NA
v_gene: TRBV18
CDR3nt: TGTGCCAGCTCACCACTGTCGCGGAACACTGAAGCTTTCTTT
CDR3aa: CASSPLSRNTEAFF

abundance: NA
j_gene: TRBJ2-5
d_gene: TRBD1
v_gene: TRBV5-1
CDR3nt: TGCGCCAGCAGCCGCCTACCTACCGGGACAGCCCAAGAGACCCAGTACTTC
CDR3aa: CASSRLPTGTAQETQYF

abundance: NA
j_gene: TRBJ2-2
d_gene: NA
v_gene: TRBV10-2
CDR3nt: TGCGCCAGCAGCAATGACAGGCCATTAACCGGGGAGCTGTTTTTT
CDR3aa: CASSNDRPLTGELFF

abundance: NA
j_gene: TRBJ2-7
d_gene: NA
v_gene: TRBV30
CDR3nt: TGTGCCTGGAGTGCAGGGTTCGTAGGGCAGTACTTC
CDR3aa: CAWSAGFVGQYF

abundance: NA
j_gene: TRBJ1-2
d_gene: NA
v_gene: TRBV2
CDR3nt: TGTGCCAGCAGTGTTCGGCAGGGCACTGGCTACACCTTC
CDR3aa: CASSVRQGTGYTF

abundance: NA
j_gene: TRBJ2-7
d_gene: NA
v_gene: TRBV14
CDR3nt: TGTGCCAGCAGCCAAGATGTAGGCAGGTACGAGCAGTACTTC
CDR3aa: CASSQDVGRYEQYF

abundance: NA
j_gene: TRBJ2-5
d_gene: TRBD1
v_gene: TRBV29-1
CDR3nt: TGCAGCGCATCGGGACAGCTAAAAGAGACCCAGTACTTC
CDR3aa: CSASGQLKETQYF

abundance: NA
j_gene: TRBJ2-3
d_gene: NA
v_gene: TRBV5-1
CDR3nt: TGCGCCAGCAGCTTGGGCGGGGCGGGAGATACGCAGTATTTT
CDR3aa: CASSLGGAGDTQYF

abundance: few
j_gene: TRBJ1-5
d_gene: TRBD1
v_gene: TRBV2
CDR3nt: TGTGCCAGCAGTGGGGACAGGGCTCAGCCCCAGCATTTT
CDR3aa: CASSGDRAQPQHF

abundance: NA
j_gene: TRBJ2-7
d_gene: TRBD2
v_gene: TRBV19
CDR3nt: TGTGCCAGTACTCCCGGGAGGGGCGCAGTCTACGAGCAGTACTTC
CDR3aa: CASTPGRGAVYEQYF

abundance: NA
j_gene: TRBJ1-6
d_gene: TRBD1
v_gene: TRBV19
CDR3nt: TGTGCCAGTAGTATCGACGGACAGGGGGGATCACCCCTCCACTTT
CDR3aa: CASSIDGQGGSPLHF

abundance: NA
j_gene: TRBJ2-1
d_gene: NA
v_gene: TRBV24-1
CDR3nt: TGTGCCACCAGTGATTTTACGAGAAGCTCCTACAATGAGCAGTTCTTC
CDR3aa: CATSDFTRSSYNEQFF

abundance: NA
j_gene: TRBJ1-2
d_gene: NA
v_gene: TRBV28
CDR3nt: TGTGCCAGCAGCTCCCGTCCCGGGGAGTCTGGCTACACCTTC
CDR3aa: CASSSRPGESGYTF

abundance: NA
j_gene: TRBJ2-3
d_gene: NA
v_gene: TRBV18
CDR3nt: TGTGCCAGCTCACCGAACGGGGGTGACCGCACAGATACGCAGTATTTT
CDR3aa: CASSPNGGDRTDTQYF

abundance: NA
j_gene: TRBJ1-2
d_gene: NA
v_gene: TRBV6-5
CDR3nt: TGTGCCAGCAGACGGGGGGATGGCTACACCTTC
CDR3aa: CASRRGDGYTF

abundance: few
j_gene: TRBJ1-1
d_gene: TRBD1
v_gene: TRBV15
CDR3nt: TGTGCCACCAGCAGAGGACAGGGGGCAACTGAAGCTTTCTTT
CDR3aa: CATSRGQGATEAFF

abundance: NA
j_gene: TRBJ2-1
d_gene: TRBD1
v_gene: TRBV6-5
CDR3nt: TGTGCCAGCAGTCGGACAGGTTTGGGCAATGAGCAGTTCTTC
CDR3aa: CASSRTGLGNEQFF

abundance: NA
j_gene: TRBJ1-6
d_gene: NA
v_gene: TRBV30
CDR3nt: TGTGCCTGGAGTGAGGGAGACAATTCACCCCTCCACTTT
CDR3aa: CAWSEGDNSPLHF

abundance: NA
j_gene: TRBJ1-3
d_gene: NA
v_gene: TRBV5-1
CDR3nt: TGCGCCAGCAGCTTGGGGGCGGGAATCTCTGGAAACACCATATATTTT
CDR3aa: CASSLGAGISGNTIYF

abundance: NA
j_gene: TRBJ1-6
d_gene: TRBD1
v_gene: TRBV29-1
CDR3nt: TGCAGCGTGGCAGGGGGCGCTGACAATAATTCACCCCTCCACTTT
CDR3aa: CSVAGGADNNSPLHF

abundance: NA
j_gene: TRBJ2-1
d_gene: TRBD2
v_gene: TRBV27
CDR3nt: TGTGCCAGCAGCCCAGCGGGAGGCCTTCACAATGAGCAGTTCTTC
CDR3aa: CASSPAGGLHNEQFF

abundance: NA
j_gene: TRBJ1-2
d_gene: TRBD1
v_gene: TRBV7-9
CDR3nt: TGTGCCAGCAGCAACGACGACGGGACAGGGGGCGGCTATGGCTACACCTTC
CDR3aa: CASSNDDGTGGGYGYTF

abundance: NA
j_gene: TRBJ2-7
d_gene: NA
v_gene: TRBV19
CDR3nt: TGTGCCAGTAGTATAGATATACAGGAAGAGCAGTACTTC
CDR3aa: CASSIDIQEEQYF

abundance: NA
j_gene: TRBJ1-4
d_gene: NA
v_gene: TRBV28
CDR3nt: TGTGCCAGCAGTTTGGATGAGGCTGAAAAACTGTTTTTT
CDR3aa: CASSLDEAEKLFF

abundance: NA
j_gene: TRBJ2-2
d_gene: NA
v_gene: TRBV24-1
CDR3nt: TGTGCCACCAGTGACTTTAGTGGGGAGCTGTTTTTT
CDR3aa: CATSDFSGELFF

abundance: NA
j_gene: TRBJ1-2
d_gene: TRBD1
v_gene: TRBV30
CDR3nt: TGTGCCTGCAGGGGGCTGGCTAACTATGGCTACACCTTC
CDR3aa: CACRGLANYGYTF

abundance: NA
j_gene: TRBJ2-7
d_gene: TRBD1
v_gene: TRBV5-1
CDR3nt: TGCGCCAGCGGGACAGACACCTACGAGCAGTACTTC
CDR3aa: CASGTDTYEQYF

abundance: NA
j_gene: TRBJ2-1
d_gene: NA
v_gene: TRBV3-1/TRBV3-2
CDR3nt: TGTGCCAGCAGCCTCAACTACAATGAGCAGTTCTTC
CDR3aa: CASSLNYNEQFF

abundance: NA
j_gene: TRBJ1-5
d_gene: NA
v_gene: TRBV2
CDR3nt: TGTGCCAGCAGTGGAACGGGCCAGGGGAGTCAGCCCCAGCATTTT
CDR3aa: CASSGTGQGSQPQHF

abundance: NA
j_gene: TRBJ1-5
d_gene: NA
v_gene: TRBV7-9
CDR3nt: TGTGCCAGCAGCCCGCGGGAGGGCAATCAGCCCCAGCATTTT
CDR3aa: CASSPREGNQPQHF

abundance: NA
j_gene: TRBJ1-1
d_gene: NA
v_gene: TRBV4-2
CDR3nt: TGTGCCAGCAGCCAAAAAGAGGGGGACACTGAAGCTTTCTTT
CDR3aa: CASSQKEGDTEAFF

abundance: NA
j_gene: TRBJ2-3
d_gene: TRBD1
v_gene: TRBV6-2/TRBV6-3
CDR3nt: TGTGCCAGCAGCCCTTTGGGAACAGGGGGCTTCAAAGATACGCAGTATTTT
CDR3aa: CASSPLGTGGFKDTQYF

abundance: NA
j_gene: TRBJ2-1
d_gene: NA
v_gene: TRBV27
CDR3nt: TGTGCCAGCAGTTTATCGGAGGGCACTGAGCAGTTCTTC
CDR3aa: CASSLSEGTEQFF

abundance: NA
j_gene: TRBJ2-5
d_gene: TRBD1
v_gene: TRBV5-1
CDR3nt: TGCGCCAGCAGCTTCTCGACAGGGACCCTCTTCATACAAGAGACCCAGTACTTC
CDR3aa: CASSFSTGTLFIQETQYF